This T cell receptor beta chain was identified in a study of read filtering for tumor transcriptome and immune sequencing (dated by TCRdb to the early 2020s). The study in broad terms: Of the patients in the cohort, around 18 were male and roughly 13 were female, and their mean age was 65.9 years, with a range of about 40 to 85. The study compared TCR repertoires from targeted immune repertoire sequencing and bulk whole-transcriptome sequencing run on the same bone marrow samples. After DNase treatment, whole-transcriptome libraries were prepared with the TruSeq RNA Access Library Prep Kit. One main goal was a read-filtering strategy for immune repertoire data, in particular deciding whether clonotypes backed by only one read should be removed. By revised international staging, roughly eight patients were R-ISS I, 16 were R-ISS II and more than five were R-ISS III. TCR-region mapped reads per sample ranged from about 4.05 to 11 million with IR-seq versus only roughly 75 to 1,300 with RNA-seq.

Bone marrow was sampled from every patient at the time of active disease. Ficoll-Hypaque density gradient centrifugation was used to isolate the bone marrow mononuclear cells. To remove myeloma plasma cells, the cells were labeled with CD138 magnetic microbeads on a MACS separator, and CD138-negative cells were then collected by negative selection. Purity of the isolated cells was checked by flow cytometry on an Attune NxT using CD138 antibodies. Total RNA was extracted using TRIzol reagent and was quantified on a NanoDrop spectrophotometer. For each patient, the CD138-negative bone marrow sample underwent paired RNA-seq and IR-seq. Starting from 400 ng RNA, TCR libraries were constructed with the Immunoverse kit using molecular barcoded adaptors that cover the alpha/delta and beta/gamma chains. TCR library preparation used the same RNA that went into transcriptome sequencing. Sequencing of TCR libraries was carried out on an Illumina HiSeq 4000 with 2 x 150 cycles. The published analysis was carried out like this. MiXCR aligned TCR reads to human V, D, J and C references and assembled the aligned reads into CDR3 clonotypes, with quality filtering and error correction included. The tcR package in R was used to analyze clonotype counts and gene usage diversity. For inspection of raw mapping reads, RNA-seq reads were mapped by STAR aligner version 2.5.3a onto GRCh37 of the human genome. To test the effect of sequencing depth on detected clonotypes, IR-seq fastq files were randomly downsampled using Seqtk 1.3. Through fastp at Q25 and MiXCR, TCRdb rebuilt clones from the public reads, retaining in-frame beta chains. Each CDR3 protein gets just one entry, which takes the most common genes and DNA from the rows behind it. These V and J calls rely on TCRdb rather than the paper's analysis. A total of 30,000 to 50,000 distinct CDR3 sequences appear in this sample, approximately 12% of them only once. The ten largest clones represent around 32% of the sample.

Sequences SGHVS (CDR1) and FQNEAQ (CDR2) are obtained from the germline V gene. The CDR3 spans 17 residues, from the cysteine through the phenylalanine. Of all the DNA, just the CDR3 is kept, 51 bases in frame from base 1. About this clonotype: Its antigen remains undetermined. One junction end does not reproduce the germline sequence, and a read error may be involved.

Beyond this particular receptor, the publication reports: The sorted CD138-negative fraction was not purified T cells but a mixed bone marrow immune population. Single-read clonotypes made up roughly 82% of clonotypes but only about 4% of total reads in IR-seq, compared with just under 75% of clonotypes and roughly 49% of reads in RNA-seq. Removing single-read clonotypes increased the correlation between IR-seq and RNA-seq shared clonotype proportions. Clonotypes were captured by IR-seq at much higher depth and more reliably than by RNA-seq, and smaller IR-seq throughput was sufficient for identification of most shared clonotypes.

The sequence was obtained from a donor at least 40 years old with multiple myeloma. Material: a population of CD138-negative cells sorted from bone marrow. According to the study, the label for this sample's cell subset or site signals: bone marrow mononuclear cells depleted of CD138+ plasma/myeloma cells by negative magnetic selection. The sequence is built from TRBV7-8 and TRBJ2-7; TRBD2 could be the D gene, as 6 bases match. The CDR3 region: CASSTPPGLDYSYEQYF. The sequenced DNA: TGTGCCAGCAGCACGCCTCCGGGACTCGATTACTCCTATGAGCAGTACTTC.